A single sample is the source of the 23 T cell receptor beta chains below, sequenced in a study of cytomegalovirus exposure and HLA in healthy donors. Primers: 60 Vbeta forward and 13 Jbeta reverse. Using immunoSEQ multiplex PCR, the repertoire was profiled, and TCRdb retains in-frame clones only, with some absent. The sample yields some 87,000 clones, approximately 80% seen once. Sequencing was performed on PBMCs. These receptors were obtained from a man aged 30 to 45 in good health and CMV-seronegative.

This CDR3 reads CASDNRSPYGYTF. CDR3 coding DNA: TGTGCCAGTGATAACAGGTCGCCCTATGGCTACACCTTC. The chain employs TRBV19 and TRBJ1-2; a possible D gene is TRBD1 (5 bases). Trimming left V 8 bases short and J 4 bases short, with 14 bases between. In germline, CDR1 is LNHDA, CDR2 SQIVND (reference sequence). The CDR3 consists of 13 residues.

The chain combines TRBV19 with TRBJ1-6; TRBD1 is a possible D gene (6 bases). This CDR3 comprises 12 residues. Germline CDR1 is LNHDA and CDR2 is SQIVND (reference sequence). Trimming removed 6 bases from V and 7 bases from J, with 7 bases in between. CDR3 in amino acids: CASRDSNSPLHF. Here the CDR3 DNA reads TGTGCCAGTAGGGACAGCAATTCACCCCTCCACTTT.

The CDR3 sequence is CASRKTGTGNTIYF. The CDR3 DNA sequence: TGTGCCAGCAGGAAGACAGGGACTGGAAACACCATATATTTT. The chain carries TRBV5-6 and TRBJ1-3; 7 nucleotides line up with TRBD1. Germline V gene sequence: CDR1 SGHDT, CDR2 YYEEEE. CDR3 length equals 14 residues. Germline trimming cut 5 bases from V and 2 bases from J; bases unmatched to any gene: 4.

The chain couples TRBV5-3 to TRBJ1-2; a weak D match, TRBD1 (5 bases). TRBV5-3 is marked as an open reading frame, function uncertain. V shed 5 bases and J shed 5 bases, with 22 bases lying between them. The CDR3 length is 16 residues. For the CDR3, the DNA is TGTGCCAGAAGGAATGGTGGCCCAGGGAGGCGGTATGGCTACACCTTC. Translating gives CARRNGGPGRRYGYTF.

The chain is built from TRBV6-6 and TRBJ1-4, with TRBD1 matching 7 bases. V shed 6 bases, J shed 3 bases, and the junction held 7 bases outside the gene matches. This CDR3 comprises 15 residues. Germline CDR1 and CDR2: MNHNY and SVGAGI (reference sequence). The CDR3 protein is CASRYTGEANEKLFF. Here the CDR3 DNA reads TGTGCCAGCAGATATACAGGGGAAGCTAATGAAAAACTGTTTTTT.

CDR3 nucleotides: TGTGCCAGTAGTATACAGGGGGTAGGCAATCAGCCCCAGCATTTT. This codes for CASSIQGVGNQPQHF. The rearrangement links TRBV19 to TRBJ1-5; 7 bases fit TRBD1. V lost 2 bases to trimming and J lost 2 bases; unmatched junction nucleotides: 3. Looked up from germline, CDR1 is LNHDA and CDR2 is SQIVND (reference sequence). The CDR3 contains 15 residues. Full variable domain (rest looked up from reference TRBV19 and TRBJ1-5): DGGITQSPKYLFRKEGQNVTLSCEQNLNHDAMYWYRQDPGQGLRLIYYSQIVNDFQKGDIAEGYSVSREKKESFPLTVTSAQKNPTAFYLCASSIQGVGNQPQHFGDGTRLSIL.

V is TRBV18 and J is TRBJ1-1; 7 bases are shared with TRBD1. V lost 3 bases to trimming and J lost 0 bases; unmatched junction nucleotides: 7. CDR1 is KGHSH, CDR2 LQKENI, per germline. The CDR3 loop spans 16 amino acids. The CDR3 coding sequence is TGTGCCAGCTCACCCTCCGGGACAGCGCTGAACACTGAAGCTTTCTTT. It specifies CASSPSGTALNTEAFF.

This clone showed up just once. This chain links TRBV28 with TRBJ1-1; a possible D gene is TRBD1 (5 bases). The CDR3 has 14 residues. Germline V gene sequence: CDR1 MDHEN, CDR2 SYDVKM. V lost 1 base and J 1 base, leaving 7 bases between the germline ends. DNA of the CDR3: TGTGCCAGCAGTTTATCTACAGGGAACACTGAAGCTTTCTTT. Residues: CASSLSTGNTEAFF.

This chain joins TRBV2 and TRBJ2-5; tentatively, D is TRBD2 (6 bases). Per germline, CDR1 SNHLY and CDR2 FYNNEI. This CDR3 spans 13 amino acids. The V end was cut by 1 base, the J end by 5 bases, with 8 bases between. As DNA, the CDR3 is TGTGCCAGCAGTGAAGGGGAGGCGGAGACCCAGTACTTC. It yields the protein CASSEGEAETQYF.

The chain uses TRBV4-1 and TRBJ1-5, with 7 bases matching TRBD1. From germline, CDR1 is MGHRA and CDR2 YSYEKL. CDR3 size: 16 residues. V shed 0 bases, J shed 4 bases, and the junction held 6 bases outside the gene matches. The CDR3 nucleotides read TGCGCCAGCAGCCAAGAAACAGGGGCGAATAATCAGCCCCAGCATTTT. Amino acids: CASSQETGANNQPQHF.

The V call is TRBV5-4, the J call TRBJ2-7; D may be TRBD1 (5 bases). Germline CDR1 reads SGHNT; CDR2 reads YYREEE (reference sequence). This CDR3 has 13 residues. V was pared by 2 bases and J by 4 bases, with 10 bases between. The CDR3, as DNA: TGTGCCAGCAGCTTTCAAACAGGTTACGAGCAGTACTTC. It specifies CASSFQTGYEQYF.

This chain connects TRBV5-8 to TRBJ1-1; D possibly corresponds to TRBD1 (6 bases). The V end was cut by 4 bases, the J end by 5 bases, with 12 bases between. The germline CDR1 and CDR2 sequences are SGHTS and YDEGEE. The CDR3 extends over 13 amino acids. The CDR3 sequence: CASSPDRRTEAFF. CDR3 coding DNA: TGTGCCAGCAGCCCCGACAGGCGAACTGAAGCTTTCTTT.

The genes are TRBV14 and TRBJ2-5; D gene ambiguous. The J call may be mistaken, given a closer DNA end match to TRBJ2-7. Germline values: CDR1 SGHDN, CDR2 FVKESK. This CDR3 is built from 13 residues. Written as DNA, the CDR3 is TGTGCCAGCAGCCCCTCGGCAGGTCCCGAGCAGTACTTC. It is translated as CASSPSAGPEQYF.

This chain connects TRBV4-3 to TRBJ1-1; the D gene is possibly TRBD1 (5 bases). CDR3 length: 15 amino acids. Per germline, CDR1 LGHNA and CDR2 YSLEER. Trimming took 2 bases from V and 3 from J, leaving 13 bases between them. CDR3 loop: CASSQQMAGDTEAFF. CDR3 nucleotide sequence: TGCGCCAGCAGCCAACAAATGGCGGGGGACACTGAAGCTTTCTTT.

The chain is built from TRBV7-9 and TRBJ2-7; no reliable D call. V gave up 1 base and J gave up 5 bases, with 9 bases separating them. The CDR3 totals 13 residues. In germline, CDR1 is SEHNR, CDR2 FQNEAQ (reference sequence). CDR3 sequence (DNA): TGTGCCAGCAGCTTAGTTCTGTTCGACGAGCAGTACTTC. Its protein is CASSLVLFDEQYF. The complete variable domain, with remaining parts taken from reference TRBV7-9 and TRBJ2-7, reads DTGVSQNPRHKITKRGQNVTFRCDPISEHNRLYWYRQTLGQGPEFLTYFQNEAQLEKSRLLSDRFSAERPKGSFSTLEIQRTEQGDSAMYLCASSLVLFDEQYFGPGTRLTVT.

The table lists this clone with a count of one. This chain connects TRBV19 to TRBJ1-4; 12 bases align to TRBD1. V dropped 5 bases and J dropped 10; count of bases not matched to a gene: 8. CDR1 and CDR2 (germline): LNHDA, SQIVND (reference sequence). The CDR3 is 15 residues long. For the CDR3, the DNA is TGTGCCAGTAGTTCTCTGGGGACAGGGGGCAGAAAACTGTTTTTT. Translated: CASSSLGTGGRKLFF.

CDR3 in DNA: TGTGCCAGCACCTACAGGGCCACCGGGGAGCTGTTTTTT. Translating it yields CASTYRATGELFF. V and J are TRBV6-5 and TRBJ2-2; the D gene is possibly TRBD1 (6 bases). The CDR3 contains 13 residues. V was trimmed by 7 bases and J by 4 bases, leaving 10 bases between them. Germline loops: CDR1 MNHEY, CDR2 SVGAGI.

The chain employs TRBV6-6 and TRBJ1-2, with D perhaps TRBD1 (6 bases). Germline V gives CDR1 MNHNY, CDR2 SVGAGI (reference sequence). V shed 8 bases and J shed 4 bases, with 20 bases lying between them. The CDR3 length is 15 residues. The CDR3 nucleotides read TGTGCCAGCCAGTCGTATACAGGGTTCTCCTATGGCTACACCTTC. Translation: CASQSYTGFSYGYTF.

The CDR3 region has the DNA TGCAGCACCGACGGGGTGGAAAGACGAGGCTACACCTTC. It encodes CSTDGVERRGYTF. The genes are TRBV29-1 and TRBJ1-2; no clear D. With 8 bases removed from V and 8 bases from J, the gap between germline ends came to 21 bases. Per the germline V gene, CDR1 is SQVTM and CDR2 is ANQGSEA. This CDR3 contains 13 residues.

The J gene is TRBJ1-2, the V gene TRBV29-1, with 9 bases identical to TRBD1. The CDR3 is made up of 13 amino acids. Germline V lookup: CDR1 SQVTM, CDR2 ANQGSEA. The V and J ends lost 7 bases and 2 bases, in that order; junction bases with no gene match: 5. The CDR3, as DNA: TGCAGCGAAGGGGGACAGGGCAACTATGGCTACACCTTC. Translation gives CSEGGQGNYGYTF.

The chain carries TRBV5-4 and TRBJ1-6, with 9 bases matching TRBD1. V trimming: 4 bases; J trimming: 0 bases; junction bases outside the gene matches: 2. The CDR3 covers 16 residues. CDR1 SGHNT and CDR2 YYREEE come from the germline V gene (reference sequence). CDR3 loop: CASSGTGLSYNSPLHF. CDR3 nucleotides: TGTGCCAGCAGCGGGACAGGGCTCTCCTATAATTCACCCCTCCACTTT.

The table lists this clone with a few counts. This same CDR3 is encoded by further DNA sequences in the sample. The V and J genes are TRBV18 and TRBJ1-4; D unresolved. This CDR3 is 15 amino acids long. Looked up from germline, CDR1 is KGHSH and CDR2 is LQKENI. Trimming removed 0 bases at V and 5 bases at J, with 10 bases between. CDR3: CASSPPGQENEKLFF. The CDR3 DNA reads as TGTGCCAGCTCACCACCAGGTCAGGAAAATGAAAAACTGTTTTTT.

The chain recombines TRBV7-2 with TRBJ1-5; D gene unclear. Germline V gene lookup returns CDR1 SGHTA and CDR2 FQGNSA. The CDR3 contains 13 residues. V was cut by 5 bases and J by 0 bases, with 5 bases left in between. The CDR3 here is CASSPSSNQPQHF. The DNA for the CDR3 is TGTGCCAGCAGCCCTTCTAGCAATCAGCCCCAGCATTTT.